These 26 T cell receptor beta chains share one sample of origin, sequenced in a study of blood T cell repertoires in COVID-19. Assay: immunoSEQ multiplex PCR; the TCRdb copy retains only in-frame clones and omits some. The sample has some 95,000 clones; over 70% are singletons. The sample taken for sequencing was peripheral blood. These receptors were obtained from an older man with acute or convalescent COVID-19.

The chain uses TRBV2 and TRBJ1-4, with D possibly matching TRBD1 (6 bases). This CDR3 is built from 14 residues. In germline, CDR1 is SNHLY, CDR2 FYNNEI. Between the trimmed V and J ends, which lost 3 bases and 10 bases, there was a span of 15 bases. CDR3 bases: TGTGCCAGCAGTGACCGGCAGGGGTATGGAAAACTGTTTTTT. Residues: CASSDRQGYGKLFF.

The chain carries TRBV6-1 and TRBJ2-2; the D gene is possibly TRBD1 (5 bases). The CDR3 totals 13 residues. Germline values: CDR1 MNHNS, CDR2 SASEGT. The V end was cut by 3 bases, the J end by 6 bases, with 8 bases between. This CDR3 reads CASSEQGPGELFF. For the CDR3, the DNA is TGTGCCAGCAGTGAGCAGGGTCCCGGGGAGCTGTTTTTT.

This clone was found a few times. The J gene is TRBJ2-5, the V gene TRBV5-1; D might be TRBD1 (6 bases). Germline CDR1 reads SGHRS; CDR2 reads YFSETQ. The CDR3 spans 13 residues. Trimming took 4 bases from V and 3 from J, leaving 10 bases between them. The CDR3 DNA reads as TGCGCCAGCAGCCACAACAGGGAAGAGACCCAGTACTTC. Translation gives CASSHNREETQYF.

This sequence joins TRBV2 and TRBJ1-5; TRBD1 is a possible D gene (6 bases). From germline, CDR1 is SNHLY and CDR2 FYNNEI. This CDR3 spans 17 amino acids. With 6 bases removed from V and 0 bases from J, the gap between germline ends came to 18 bases. The CDR3 nucleotides read TGTGCCAGCAGGGCCGGGACACTTTCTAATAGCAATCAGCCCCAGCATTTT. Protein sequence: CASRAGTLSNSNQPQHF.

CDR3 sequence reads: CASSQEALSSGNTIYF. CDR3 in DNA: TGCGCCAGCAGCCAAGAAGCCCTGAGCTCTGGAAACACCATATATTTT. The rearrangement joins TRBV4-3 to TRBJ1-3; D remains unclear. This CDR3 spans 16 amino acids. Germline V gene lookup returns CDR1 LGHNA and CDR2 YSLEER. The germline V and J ends were trimmed by 0 bases and 0 bases, with 9 bases remaining between them.

CDR3 loop: CASSFFSGGSRDETQYF. The CDR3 nucleotides are TGCGCCAGCAGCTTCTTCTCGGGGGGCAGCCGGGATGAGACCCAGTACTTC. The chain is built from TRBV5-1 and TRBJ2-5; D is perhaps TRBD2 (7 bases). Trimming left V 2 bases short and J 5 bases short, with 22 bases between. Per germline, CDR1 SGHRS and CDR2 YFSETQ. This CDR3 is 17 amino acids long.

A single count supports this clone. The CDR3 reads CASSYNRGKGETQYF. The CDR3 nucleotides are TGTGCCAGCAGCTACAACAGGGGTAAAGGAGAGACCCAGTACTTC. The genes are TRBV7-2 and TRBJ2-5; 7 nucleotides line up with TRBD1. Germline V gives CDR1 SGHTA, CDR2 FQGNSA. The CDR3 runs 15 residues. Trimming removed 4 bases from V and 4 bases from J; junction bases left unmatched: 9.

DNA for the CDR3: TGCGCCAGCAGCGTACGGGACTCCGGGCGCCCTAGCGGAAAGCAAGAGACCCAGTACTTC. Its protein is CASSVRDSGRPSGKQETQYF. This rearrangement joins TRBV5-1 to TRBJ2-5; 7 bases agree with TRBD2. Germline V gene lookup returns CDR1 SGHRS and CDR2 YFSETQ. V was clipped by 4 bases and J by 2 bases; unmatched bases: 23. The CDR3 length is 20 residues.

This chain uses TRBV6-5 with TRBJ2-3, with TRBD2 identical over 9 bases. Trimming at V came to 0 bases and at J to 6 bases, leaving 7 bases not matched to a gene. The CDR3 is 16 residues long. The germline V gene encodes CDR1 MNHEY and CDR2 SVGAGI. The CDR3 spells CASSYSGTSHSDTQYF. The CDR3 DNA sequence: TGTGCCAGCAGTTACTCCGGGACTAGCCACTCGGATACGCAGTATTTT.

This clone was observed a single time. The rearrangement joins TRBV5-1 to TRBJ1-3; 8 positions agree with TRBD1. This CDR3 spans 16 amino acids. The germline CDR1 and CDR2 sequences are SGHRS and YFSETQ. V dropped 6 bases and J dropped 2; count of bases not matched to a gene: 10. Here the CDR3 reads CASTRDRRGTGNTIYF. CDR3 bases: TGCGCCAGCACCCGGGACAGGAGAGGGACTGGAAACACCATATATTTT.

V gene TRBV12-3 or TRBV12-4 combines with J gene TRBJ1-2, with D possibly TRBD1 on 6 matching bases. The CDR3 has 13 amino acids. V gave up 2 bases and J gave up 2 bases, with 6 bases separating them. For the CDR3, the DNA is TGTGCCAGCAGTTTACAGGGGAACTATGGCTACACCTTC. Translated: CASSLQGNYGYTF.

This clone was seen a few times. V gene TRBV29-1 combines with J gene TRBJ2-1, with TRBD2 matching over 12 bases. V was clipped by 4 bases and J by 5 bases; unmatched bases: 3. Looked up from germline, CDR1 is SQVTM and CDR2 is ANQGSEA. The CDR3 runs to 14 residues. The CDR3 nucleotides are TGCAGCGTTGGACTAGCGGGAGACCACAATGAGCAGTTCTTC. This translates into CSVGLAGDHNEQFF.

With respect to this clone: Other DNA sequences of this sample code for an identical CDR3. This chain uses TRBV9 with TRBJ2-2, with 8 bases identical to TRBD2. Germline CDR1 and CDR2: SGDLS and YYNGEE. Losses at the gene ends were 0 bases for V and 4 bases for J; bases not matched to a gene: 2. The CDR3 extends over 15 amino acids. Here the CDR3 reads CASSVGTSGTGELFF. CDR3 DNA: TGTGCCAGCAGCGTAGGTACTAGCGGCACCGGGGAGCTGTTTTTT.

This clone was picked up a small number of times. The chain has TRBV4-3 and TRBJ1-5, with D perhaps TRBD1 (5 bases). With 0 bases removed from V and 6 bases from J, the gap between germline ends came to 9 bases. The CDR3 extends over 14 amino acids. In germline, CDR1 is LGHNA, CDR2 YSLEER. The DNA of the CDR3 is TGCGCCAGCAGCCAAGAGGAGGGGCCTCAGCCCCAGCATTTT. Its protein is CASSQEEGPQPQHF.

V gene TRBV7-8 combines with J gene TRBJ2-2, with 11 bases identical to TRBD2. The V gene's germline CDR1 is SGHVS and CDR2 FQNEAQ. V was pared by 3 bases and J by 6 bases, with 3 bases of the junction left unmatched. This CDR3 is built from 15 residues. Here the CDR3 reads CASSFLAGGPGELFF. CDR3 nucleotides: TGTGCCAGCAGCTTCTTAGCGGGAGGGCCCGGGGAGCTGTTTTTT.

This chain connects TRBV29-1 to TRBJ1-4; D perhaps matches TRBD1 (5 bases). The CDR3 runs 13 residues. Germline CDR1 reads SQVTM; CDR2 reads ANQGSEA. Trimming removed 6 bases from V and 4 bases from J, with 12 bases in between. Here the CDR3 reads CSVNRQFNEKLFF. In DNA, the CDR3 is TGCAGCGTAAATAGACAGTTTAATGAAAAACTGTTTTTT.

The chain recombines TRBV9 with TRBJ2-7; 8 nucleotides line up with TRBD1. The CDR3 has 15 amino acids. The J segment lost 6 bases and the V segment lost 0 bases, leaving 8 bases of the junction unmatched. Germline CDR1 reads SGDLS; CDR2 reads YYNGEE. This CDR3 is CASSVGLTGVVEQYF. CDR3 sequence (DNA): TGTGCCAGCAGCGTAGGGTTGACAGGGGTTGTCGAGCAGTACTTC. The full variable domain, completed using reference TRBV9 and TRBJ2-7, is DSGVTQTPKHLITATGQRVTLRCSPRSGDLSVYWYQQSLDQGLQFLIQYYNGEERAKGNILERFSAQQFPDLHSELNLSSLELGDSALYFCASSVGLTGVVEQYFGPGTRLTVT.

The chain carries TRBV28 and TRBJ2-7, with 8 bases matching TRBD1. Germline values: CDR1 MDHEN, CDR2 SYDVKM. This CDR3 is built from 12 residues. Trimming cost V 7 bases and J 3 bases; bases outside gene matches: 2. CDR3 DNA sequence: TGTGCCAGCATGGGACAGGTCTACGAGCAGTACTTC. Translation: CASMGQVYEQYF.

The chain couples TRBV29-1 to TRBJ2-1, with a tentative D call TRBD1 (6 bases). Germline assignment: CDR1 SQVTM and CDR2 ANQGSEA. Trimming pared 6 bases from V and 7 bases from J, leaving 13 bases between. CDR3 length equals 12 residues. This chain's CDR3 is CSVQFQGNEQFF. CDR3 nucleotide sequence: TGCAGCGTCCAATTCCAGGGGAATGAGCAGTTCTTC.

This clone appeared a few times. The chain employs TRBV7-2 and TRBJ2-7, with TRBD2 matching 10 bases. The CDR3 runs 18 residues. Germline V gives CDR1 SGHTA, CDR2 FQGNSA. Trimming at V came to 5 bases and at J to 2 bases, leaving 15 bases not matched to a gene. CDR3 sequence: CASSPRGELAGSTYEQYF. As DNA, the CDR3 is TGTGCCAGCAGCCCCCGAGGTGAACTAGCGGGATCTACCTACGAGCAGTACTTC.

The count of this clone is one. An end of the junction differs from the germline gene, which may be a read error. The CDR3 reads CAGSGVTGSTEAFF. The CDR3 region has the DNA TGCGCCGGCAGTGGAGTAACAGGGAGCACTGAAGCTTTCTTT. The V and J genes are TRBV5-1 and TRBJ1-1, with a possible D match to TRBD1 (6 bases). CDR3 size: 14 residues. The germline gives CDR1 SGHRS, CDR2 YFSETQ.

This clone was found a few times. The chain employs TRBV4-1 and TRBJ2-1; 10 nucleotides line up with TRBD2. The CDR3 has 20 amino acids. V lost 3 bases, J lost 7 bases, and 21 bases stayed unmatched. Germline V gene sequence: CDR1 MGHRA, CDR2 YSYEKL. Written as DNA, the CDR3 is TGCGCCAGCAGCCACCGCGGCGCGTGGGCTAGCGGGAGTGGGGTAAATGAGCAGTTCTTC. Translated: CASSHRGAWASGSGVNEQFF.

V is TRBV2 and J is TRBJ1-5; the match to TRBD1 covers 9 bases. This CDR3 has 14 amino acids. J lost 5 bases, V lost 1 base, and 0 bases had no gene match. From germline, CDR1 is SNHLY and CDR2 FYNNEI. CDR3 nucleotide sequence: TGTGCCAGCAGTGAAGACAGGGGGCATCAGCCCCAGCATTTT. Protein: CASSEDRGHQPQHF.

V and J are TRBV18 and TRBJ2-5; the match to TRBD2 covers 7 bases. Losses at the gene ends were 2 bases for V and 4 bases for J; bases not matched to a gene: 4. The length of the CDR3 is 14 residues. Germline V gene data show CDR1 as KGHSH and CDR2 as LQKENI. The CDR3 nucleotides read TGTGCCAGCTCACCAGGAGTAGCGGGAGAGACCCAGTACTTC. Residues: CASSPGVAGETQYF.

With respect to this clone: The junction differs from germline at one of its ends, possibly a read error. The chain is built from TRBV7-7 and TRBJ2-1, with unresolved D. The CDR3 runs 13 residues. The V gene's germline CDR1 is SSHAT and CDR2 FNYEAQ (reference sequence). The CDR3 DNA sequence: TGTGCTAGCAGCTTACTTGCCCGAGAGGAGCAGTTCTTC. Protein sequence: CASSLLAREEQFF.

The chain joins TRBV2 to TRBJ1-5; 7 bases are a match to TRBD1. Trimming removed 5 bases from V and 3 bases from J; junction bases left unmatched: 16. The CDR3 is made up of 18 amino acids. CDR1 is SNHLY and CDR2 is FYNNEI in the germline V gene. CDR3 amino acids: CASSLLPGGTANNQPQHF. CDR3 DNA: TGTGCCAGCAGTCTACTACCGGGGGGGACAGCAAACAATCAGCCCCAGCATTTT.